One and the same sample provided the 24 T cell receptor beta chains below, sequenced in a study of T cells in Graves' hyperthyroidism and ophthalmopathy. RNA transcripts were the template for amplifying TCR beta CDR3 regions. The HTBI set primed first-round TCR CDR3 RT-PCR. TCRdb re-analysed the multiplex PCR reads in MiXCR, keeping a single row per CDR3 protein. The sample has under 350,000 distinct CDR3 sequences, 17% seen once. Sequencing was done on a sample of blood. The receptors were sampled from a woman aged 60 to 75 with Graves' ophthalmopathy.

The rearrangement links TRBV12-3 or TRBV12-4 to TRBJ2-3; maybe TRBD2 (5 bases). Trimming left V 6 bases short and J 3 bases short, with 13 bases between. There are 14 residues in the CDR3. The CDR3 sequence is CASRPFWRTDTQYF. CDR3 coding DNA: TGTGCCAGCAGACCTTTTTGGAGGACAGATACGCAGTATTTT.

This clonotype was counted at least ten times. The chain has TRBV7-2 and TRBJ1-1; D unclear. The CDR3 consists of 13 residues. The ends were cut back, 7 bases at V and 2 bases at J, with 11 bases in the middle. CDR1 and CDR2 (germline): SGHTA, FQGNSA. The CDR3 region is CASTSQSNTEAFF. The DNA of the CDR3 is TGTGCCAGCACCTCACAATCTAACACTGAAGCTTTCTTT.

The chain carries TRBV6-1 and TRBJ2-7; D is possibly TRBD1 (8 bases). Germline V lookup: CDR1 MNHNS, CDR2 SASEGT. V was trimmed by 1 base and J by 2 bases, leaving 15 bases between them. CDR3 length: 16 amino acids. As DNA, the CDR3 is TGTGCCAGCAGTGAAGAGGGGGGGACAGGAGCCTACGAGCAGTACTTC. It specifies CASSEEGGTGAYEQYF.

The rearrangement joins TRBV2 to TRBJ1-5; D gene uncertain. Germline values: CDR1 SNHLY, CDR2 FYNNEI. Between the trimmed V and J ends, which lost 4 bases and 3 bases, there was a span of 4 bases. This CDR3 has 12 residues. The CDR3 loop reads CASSGNNQPQHF. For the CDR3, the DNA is TGTGCCAGCAGTGGCAACAATCAGCCCCAGCATTTT.

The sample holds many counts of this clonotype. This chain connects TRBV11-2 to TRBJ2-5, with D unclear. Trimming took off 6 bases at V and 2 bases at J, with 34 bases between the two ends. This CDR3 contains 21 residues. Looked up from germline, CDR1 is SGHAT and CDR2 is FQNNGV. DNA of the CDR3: TGTGCCAGCAGATATAAAACGGCTGGTCGGGTTACAGCGTTAAGACAAGAGACCCAGTACTTC. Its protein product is CASRYKTAGRVTALRQETQYF.

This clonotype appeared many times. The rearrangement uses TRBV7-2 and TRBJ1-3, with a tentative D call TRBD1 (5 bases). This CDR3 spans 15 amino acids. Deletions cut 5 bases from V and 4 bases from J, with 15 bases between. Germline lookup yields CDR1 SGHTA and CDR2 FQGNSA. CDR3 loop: CASSPIQGSGNTIYF. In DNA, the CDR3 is TGTGCCAGCAGCCCGATTCAGGGTTCAGGAAACACCATATATTTT.

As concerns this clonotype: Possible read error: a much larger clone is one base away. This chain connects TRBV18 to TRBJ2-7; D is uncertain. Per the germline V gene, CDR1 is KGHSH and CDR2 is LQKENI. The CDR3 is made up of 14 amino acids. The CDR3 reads CVSSPREFNYEQYF. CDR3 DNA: TGTGTCAGCTCACCCAGAGAGTTTAACTACGAGCAGTACTTC.

The DNA of the CDR3 is TGTGCCAGCAGGGCTCGGGACAGCTCTGGAAACACCATATATTTT. As protein: CASRARDSSGNTIYF. The genes are TRBV6-1 and TRBJ1-3; 7 bases map to TRBD1. Germline assignment: CDR1 MNHNS and CDR2 SASEGT. This CDR3 has 15 amino acids. With 6 bases clipped from V and 0 bases from J, the junction kept 5 bases outside the gene matches.

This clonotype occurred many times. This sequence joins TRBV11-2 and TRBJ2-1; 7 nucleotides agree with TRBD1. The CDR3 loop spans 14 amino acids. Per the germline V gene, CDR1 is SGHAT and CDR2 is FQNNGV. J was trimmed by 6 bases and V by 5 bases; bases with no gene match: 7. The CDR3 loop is CASSPSDRPNEQFF. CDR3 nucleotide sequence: TGTGCCAGCAGCCCTTCGGACAGGCCCAATGAGCAGTTCTTC.

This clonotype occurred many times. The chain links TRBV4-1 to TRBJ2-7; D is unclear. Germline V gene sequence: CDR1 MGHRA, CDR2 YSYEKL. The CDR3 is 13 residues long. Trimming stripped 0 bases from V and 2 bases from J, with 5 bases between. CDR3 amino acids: CASSQDRPYEQYF. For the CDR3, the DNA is TGCGCCAGCAGCCAAGATAGGCCCTACGAGCAGTACTTC.

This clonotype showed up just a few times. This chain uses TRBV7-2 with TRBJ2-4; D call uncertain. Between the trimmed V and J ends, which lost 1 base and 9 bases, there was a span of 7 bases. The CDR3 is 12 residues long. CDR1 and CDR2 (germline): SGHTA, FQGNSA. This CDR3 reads CASSLEQTIQYF. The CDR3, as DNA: TGTGCCAGCAGCTTAGAACAAACCATTCAGTACTTC.

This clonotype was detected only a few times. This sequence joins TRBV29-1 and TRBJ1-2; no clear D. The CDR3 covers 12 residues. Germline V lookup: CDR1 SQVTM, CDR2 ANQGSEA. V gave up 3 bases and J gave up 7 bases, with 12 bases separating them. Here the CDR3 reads CSVDKSVSGYTF. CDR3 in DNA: TGCAGCGTTGATAAGTCAGTCAGTGGCTACACCTTC.

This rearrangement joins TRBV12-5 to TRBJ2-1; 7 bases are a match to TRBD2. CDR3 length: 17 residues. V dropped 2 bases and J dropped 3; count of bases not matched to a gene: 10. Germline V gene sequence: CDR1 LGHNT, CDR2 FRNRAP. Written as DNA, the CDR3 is TGTGCTAGTGGTTTGACACAAGCGGGACTACTCTACAATGAGCAGTTCTTC. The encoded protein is CASGLTQAGLLYNEQFF.

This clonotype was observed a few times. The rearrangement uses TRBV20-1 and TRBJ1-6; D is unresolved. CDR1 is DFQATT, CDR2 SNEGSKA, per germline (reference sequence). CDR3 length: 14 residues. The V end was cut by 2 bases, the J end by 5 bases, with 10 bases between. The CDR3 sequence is CSARRQENNSPLHF. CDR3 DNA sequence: TGCAGTGCTAGACGGCAGGAAAATAATTCACCCCTCCACTTT.

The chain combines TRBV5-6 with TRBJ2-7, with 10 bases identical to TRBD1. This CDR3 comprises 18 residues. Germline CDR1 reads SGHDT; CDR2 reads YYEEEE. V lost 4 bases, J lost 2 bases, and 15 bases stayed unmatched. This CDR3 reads CASSLPGAGTGDPYEQYF. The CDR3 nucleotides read TGTGCCAGCAGCCTCCCCGGAGCGGGGACAGGGGACCCCTACGAGCAGTACTTC.

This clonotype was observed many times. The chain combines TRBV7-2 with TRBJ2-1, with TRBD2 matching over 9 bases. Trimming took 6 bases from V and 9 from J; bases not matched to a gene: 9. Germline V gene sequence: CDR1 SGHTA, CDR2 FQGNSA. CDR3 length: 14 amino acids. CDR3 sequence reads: CASRDSGSFSEQFF. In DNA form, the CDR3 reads TGTGCCAGCAGGGATAGCGGGAGTTTTAGTGAGCAGTTCTTC.

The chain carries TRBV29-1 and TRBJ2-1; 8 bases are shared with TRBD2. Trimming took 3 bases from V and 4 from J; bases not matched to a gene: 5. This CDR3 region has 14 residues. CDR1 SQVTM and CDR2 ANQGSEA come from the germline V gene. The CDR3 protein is CSVDSGGGYNEQFF. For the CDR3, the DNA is TGCAGCGTTGATTCGGGGGGGGGTTACAATGAGCAGTTCTTC.

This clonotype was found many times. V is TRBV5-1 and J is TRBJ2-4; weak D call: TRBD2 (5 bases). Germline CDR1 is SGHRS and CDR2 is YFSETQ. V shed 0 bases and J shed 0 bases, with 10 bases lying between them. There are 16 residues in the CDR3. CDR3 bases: TGCGCCAGCAGCTTGGATGTCGGACTAGCCAAAAACATTCAGTACTTC. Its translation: CASSLDVGLAKNIQYF.

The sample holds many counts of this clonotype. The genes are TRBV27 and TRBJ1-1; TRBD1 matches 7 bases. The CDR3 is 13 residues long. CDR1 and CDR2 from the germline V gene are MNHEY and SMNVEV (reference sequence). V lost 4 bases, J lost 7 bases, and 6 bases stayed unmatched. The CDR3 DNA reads TGTGCCAGCAGTTGGGACAGCCGTAATGAAGCTTTCTTT. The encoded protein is CASSWDSRNEAFF.

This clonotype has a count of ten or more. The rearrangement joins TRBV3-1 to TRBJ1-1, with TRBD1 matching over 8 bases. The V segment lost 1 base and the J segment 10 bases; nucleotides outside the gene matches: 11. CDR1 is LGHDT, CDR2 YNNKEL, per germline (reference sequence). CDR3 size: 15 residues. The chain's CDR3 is CASSQAGTGGYGAFF. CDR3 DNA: TGTGCCAGCAGCCAAGCCGGGACAGGAGGGTACGGAGCTTTCTTT.

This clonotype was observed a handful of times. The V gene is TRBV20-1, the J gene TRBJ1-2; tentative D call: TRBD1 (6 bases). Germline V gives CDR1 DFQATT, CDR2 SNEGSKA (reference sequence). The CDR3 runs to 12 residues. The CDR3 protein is CRAIRGSDGYTF. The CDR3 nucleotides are TGCAGGGCGATCAGGGGATCGGATGGCTACACCTTC.

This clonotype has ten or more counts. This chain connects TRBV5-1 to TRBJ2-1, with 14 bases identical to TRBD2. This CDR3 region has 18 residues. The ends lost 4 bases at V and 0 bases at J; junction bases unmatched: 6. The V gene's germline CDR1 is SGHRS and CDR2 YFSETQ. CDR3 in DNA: TGCGCCAGCAGCATAGGGACTAGCGGGAGAGCCTCCTACAATGAGCAGTTCTTC. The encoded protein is CASSIGTSGRASYNEQFF.

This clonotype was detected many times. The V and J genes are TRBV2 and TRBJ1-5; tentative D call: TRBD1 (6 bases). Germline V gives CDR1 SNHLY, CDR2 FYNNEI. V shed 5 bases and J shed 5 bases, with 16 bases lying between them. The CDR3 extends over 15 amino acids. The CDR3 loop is CASSPRQGLDQPQHF. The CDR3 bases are TGTGCCAGCAGTCCTCGCCAGGGGCTCGATCAGCCCCAGCATTTT.

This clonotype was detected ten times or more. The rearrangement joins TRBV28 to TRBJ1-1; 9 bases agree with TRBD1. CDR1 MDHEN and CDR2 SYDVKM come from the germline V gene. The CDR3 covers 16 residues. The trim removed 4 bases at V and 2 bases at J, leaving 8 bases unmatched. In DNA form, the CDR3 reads TGTGCCAGCAGTTCAGGGACAGGGAGGGATAACACTGAAGCTTTCTTT. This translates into CASSSGTGRDNTEAFF.